A selection of T cell receptor beta chains follows, all from one sample in a study of PD-L1 blockade in urothelial cancer. Generated by immunoSEQ multiplex PCR, the TCRdb table keeps only in-frame clones and is missing some. The table includes 60,000 to 70,000 clones, roughly 79% detected once. This specimen was PBMCs, taken around atezolizumab (anti-PD-L1) treatment. These receptors were taken from a man between 65 and 85 years old with urothelial cancer. Each CDR3 is given without its conserved first and last residue.

j_call v_call cdr3_aa
TRBJ1-4 TRBV6-5 ASSFRQGGGGEKLF
TRBJ2-1 TRBV19 ATDRTTSGRPSYNEQF
TRBJ1-1 TRBV29-1 SVATGGRTEAF
TRBJ2-1 TRBV4-1 ASSHPPGLLYNEQF
TRBJ2-1 TRBV11-2 ASNKAGTSAYNEQF
TRBJ1-4 TRBV2 ASSVQSNEKLF
TRBJ1-5 TRBV15 ATSRDSQGNQPQH
TRBJ1-3 TRBV13 ASSSSRQGKAATPGNTIY
TRBJ1-4 TRBV19 ASRKQGNEKLF
TRBJ2-7 TRBV27 ASSRGPGGTYEQY
TRBJ2-1 TRBV4-1 ASSQEGTSGLLEQF
TRBJ2-7 TRBV6-5 ASSYSRGTYEQY
TRBJ2-5 TRBV5-1 ASSYSGGGPAETQY
TRBJ2-7 TRBV21-1 ASSNGFNEQY
TRBJ1-1 TRBV6-1 ASSNYRENTEAF
TRBJ2-1 TRBV7-6 ASSSAKNEQF
TRBJ2-7 TRBV5-1 ASSLGLAGGIRSSYEQY
TRBJ1-5 TRBV7-2 ASATSGGYQPQH
TRBJ2-3 TRBV6-1 ASKWGVWGTDTQY
TRBJ2-7 TRBV9 ASSAGTGSEQY
TRBJ1-1 TRBV6-1 ASSDAGAEAF
TRBJ1-5 TRBV2 ASSAGTALQPQH
TRBJ1-4 TRBV25-1 ASSDTGGGSEKLF
TRBJ1-2 TRBV7-8 ASSLVVTGDYGYT
TRBJ1-5 TRBV19 ASSITGRGQPQH
TRBJ1-2 TRBV7-2 ASSLDGLGGYT
TRBJ2-5 TRBV7-7 ASSLDSGQETQY
TRBJ1-5 TRBV12-5 ASGPGGGLADQPQH
TRBJ1-2 TRBV7-2 ASSLVDSGFYGYT
TRBJ2-7 TRBV7-2 ASRSHSSGRSYEQY
TRBJ1-5 TRBV28 ASSSVAGLDQPQH
TRBJ1-1 TRBV2 ASSVDYTEAF
TRBJ1-2 TRBV30 ACSGRST
TRBJ1-2 TRBV18 ASSLNTGQGNYGYT
TRBJ2-7 TRBV28 ASSSELPYEQY
TRBJ1-4 TRBV5-4 ASSLSGVANEKLF
TRBJ1-1 TRBV30 AWRTAPTEAF
TRBJ1-3 TRBV20-1 SATSGNTIY
TRBJ1-5 TRBV6-1 ASSWGRGQPQH
TRBJ2-1 TRBV5-1 ASSLVISGNEQF
TRBJ2-5 TRBV2 ASSEDRGQETQY
TRBJ2-1 TRBV9 ASSHFLADYNEQF
TRBJ2-1 TRBV5-1 ASSLLAGGPGNEQF
TRBJ1-1 TRBV27 ASSLYTETEAF
TRBJ2-7 TRBV27 ASTPTPPGREY
TRBJ1-4 TRBV6-1 ASSATRDSNEKLF
TRBJ2-1 TRBV9 ASSVEASGTVHNEQF
TRBJ1-1 TRBV13 ASTAGQSNTEAF
TRBJ2-3 TRBV5-1 ASSLAGRGDTQY
TRBJ2-2 TRBV10-3 AAEPTGNTGELF
TRBJ1-3 TRBV28 ASSPRGLSGNTIY
TRBJ2-7 TRBV5-1 ASSLEMVAGAYEQY
TRBJ2-7 TRBV5-5 ASSPTLAGVTYEQY